Here is one T cell receptor (beta chain) with its context. Antigen: not known. It was with 60 Vbeta and 13 Jbeta primers that the PCR ran. The data were produced by immunoSEQ multiplex PCR, yet TCRdb's version contains in-frame clones alone and is incomplete. The sample yields around 89,000 clones, roughly 80% seen once. This sample was taken from a study of cytomegalovirus exposure and HLA in healthy donors. Study-level background: Sequencing of 150 million to 200 million T cells in an earlier analysis found around 100 million unique TCR beta sequences. Study-level points and caveats: Association of 16,951 TCR beta sequences with HLA alleles was found at 0.05 false discovery rate in a later analysis.

The V gene's germline CDR1 is MNHNS and CDR2 SASEGT. There are 15 residues in the CDR3. Losses at the gene ends were 5 bases for V and 3 bases for J; bases not matched to a gene: 7. The rearrangement joins TRBV6-1 to TRBJ1-1, with 9 bases fitting TRBD1. Input material: PBMCs. This receptor was obtained from a man aged 40-49 years in good health and CMV-seronegative. In nucleotides, the CDR3 is TGTGCCAGCAGTTCCCCTCGGACAGGGGACACTGAAGCTTTCTTT. Translated: CASSSPRTGDTEAFF.